Reported below is one TCR beta chain. Unique molecular identifiers were incorporated when the TCRbeta library was constructed. TCRdb independently ran MiXCR on the PCR reads; one entry per CDR3 protein. Here the sample spans some 460,000 distinct CDR3 sequences, about 17% being singletons. The data were obtained in a study of T-cell reconstitution after alpha-beta-depleted transplantation in children. The V segment lost 6 bases and the J segment 3 bases; nucleotides outside the gene matches: 1. Germline V gives CDR1 ENHRY, CDR2 SYGVKD. This CDR3 has 15 residues. The sample in question was PBMCs, mostly from graft donor cells, obtained 360 days after TCRalphabeta/CD19-depleted stem cell transplant. V is TRBV10-3 and J is TRBJ2-2, with 13 bases identical to TRBD2. The sequence was obtained from a boy in the first two years of life who had a stem cell transplant for Wiskott-Aldrich syndrome, so the T cells may come from the graft donor. The CDR3 protein is CAISGLAGDTGELFF. The CDR3 region has the DNA TGTGCCATCAGCGGACTAGCGGGAGACACCGGGGAGCTGTTTTTT.